This is a list of T cell receptor beta chains from one sample in a study of regulatory T cells in long-lasting Graves disease. Each CDR3 protein gets one entry after TCRdb re-called the multiplex PCR reads with MiXCR. The data contain about 620,000 distinct CDR3 sequences, 16% of them singletons. In addition, the sample was reused for a study of T cells in Graves' hyperthyroidism and ophthalmopathy.

Source: peripheral blood mononuclear cells (PBMCs), taken at new diagnosis, from a patient treated with antithyroid drugs. These TCRs come from a woman younger than 45 with Graves disease. The CDR3 runs from the conserved cysteine through the conserved F or W. A D gene is named only where the DNA matches it firmly.

d_gene,j_gene,v_gene,CDR3aa
-,TRBJ2-2,TRBV18,CASSPSGTQNTGELFF
-,TRBJ1-6,TRBV6-1,CASSEVVNNSPLHF
-,TRBJ1-5,TRBV6-1,CASGFRVDQPQHF
-,TRBJ1-3,TRBV6-1,CASSEARGLGGNTIYF
-,TRBJ1-5,TRBV19,CASSIESQGSQPQHF
-,TRBJ2-1,TRBV29-1,CSVVSPLNEQFF
-,TRBJ2-5,TRBV5-1,CASRSRETLVETQYF
-,TRBJ1-1,TRBV30,CAWSVRDGAFF
-,TRBJ1-3,TRBV7-8,CASSLGGRVLSSGNTIYF
TRBD2,TRBJ2-3,TRBV30,CAVDGGADTQYF
-,TRBJ2-7,TRBV2,CASSEATGLLRTDSYEQYF
-,TRBJ2-7,TRBV6-2/TRBV6-3,CASSSITGRLGEQYF
-,TRBJ1-1,TRBV14,CASSQVRGGTEAFF
-,TRBJ2-7,TRBV28,CASRRLRDPVYEQYF
TRBD1,TRBJ1-3,TRBV7-3,CASSSGRRGRGNTIYF
-,TRBJ1-2,TRBV28,CASIFHGRNYGYTF
TRBD2,TRBJ2-3,TRBV6-1,CASRGSIAGLPGLDTQYF
TRBD2,TRBJ2-5,TRBV5-5,CASSLFTSGEETQYF
-,TRBJ1-3,TRBV6-5,CASSYGDNPGNTIYF
TRBD2,TRBJ2-7,TRBV7-9,CASSSTYGGGLYEQYF
TRBD1,TRBJ2-7,TRBV27,CASSRHLTGVPDEQYF
-,TRBJ2-2,TRBV15,CATSRDLTNTGELFF
-,TRBJ2-7,TRBV5-1,CASGEDSYEQYF
TRBD1,TRBJ2-3,TRBV2,CASSESTGGPDTDTQYF
TRBD2,TRBJ2-1,TRBV28,CASSLAVAGGLGGQFF
-,TRBJ1-5,TRBV6-5,CASSYSGGGGSNQPQHF
-,TRBJ2-7,TRBV28,CASSLSRGGYEQYF
TRBD2,TRBJ2-1,TRBV20-1,CRAPSGRDEDEQFF
-,TRBJ1-1,TRBV29-1,CSVDRRTIMNTEAFF
-,-,TRBV15,CATSRDLASHRRVDFDTQYF
TRBD1,TRBJ2-5,TRBV6-1,CASSGSGTGQETQYF
TRBD2,TRBJ2-1,TRBV6-1,CASIRGREGNEQFF
TRBD2,TRBJ2-5,TRBV9,CASSDYERESETQYF
TRBD1,TRBJ1-2,TRBV12-5,CASGSGTASYGYTF
-,TRBJ2-7,TRBV14,CASSHYTGTRAYEQYF
-,TRBJ2-5,TRBV28,CASSSRTVPQETQYF
-,TRBJ2-1,TRBV10-3,CAISRPEKGNSYNEQFF
-,TRBJ1-2,TRBV7-2,CASSPNQGNYGYTF
TRBD2,TRBJ2-1,TRBV4-1,CASSQSHGSGRIDEQFF
-,TRBJ2-6,TRBV6-1,CASSSTTSHSGANVLTF
TRBD1,TRBJ1-2,TRBV11-2,CASRQPGQGYGYTF
-,TRBJ2-3,TRBV29-1,CSVDRGRGSTDTQYF
TRBD1,TRBJ2-3,TRBV12-3/TRBV12-4,CASRGQGRTDTQYF
TRBD2,TRBJ2-7,TRBV19,CASSIGVSGRASEQYF
TRBD2,TRBJ2-5,TRBV7-2,CASSLIGPLAGEETQYF
TRBD2,TRBJ2-7,TRBV15,CATSRDQLAGVYEQYF
TRBD1,TRBJ1-2,TRBV19,CASSGGGYYGYTF
TRBD2,TRBJ2-7,TRBV6-1,CASTNGVAGGKNEQYF
-,TRBJ1-4,TRBV2,CASSDPGGVGEKLFF
-,TRBJ1-5,TRBV5-1,CASSLVSGIQPQHF
-,TRBJ2-3,TRBV24-1,CATSDPGTDTQYF
TRBD1,TRBJ1-4,TRBV28,CASSLRLGQGDEKLFF
TRBD1,TRBJ1-4,TRBV2,CASSEARTGVEKLFF
TRBD2,TRBJ2-4,TRBV12-3/TRBV12-4,CAGSLGGLARNIQYF
-,TRBJ2-1,TRBV20-1,CSAKSRGGLSSYNEQFF
TRBD1,TRBJ1-5,TRBV28,CASSWTGANQPQHF
TRBD2,TRBJ2-1,TRBV18,CASSPVAGVGEQFF
TRBD2,TRBJ2-6,TRBV20-1,CSAPDRATSGSVYGANVLTF
-,TRBJ1-5,TRBV2,CASSEGGLQPQHF